This T cell receptor beta chain was captured by sequencing in a study of beta chain features in type 1 diabetes. About this clone: Its matching antigen is unknown.

In germline, CDR1 is MNHNY, CDR2 SVGAGI (reference sequence). This CDR3 has 12 amino acids. V was pared by 8 bases and J by 5 bases, with 12 bases between. Study-wide results and caveats: TCRB CDR3 length was moderately but significantly reduced in all four CD4+ subsets of Type 1 diabetes patients. Among type 1 diabetes patients, VDJ junctions had fewer insertions and more deletions.

Sequenced material consisted of expressed TCRB transcripts (all of the isolated RNA was reverse transcribed). Read counts averaged approximately 3.5 million for samples of naive, central memory and regulatory T cells. Some clones are missing from TCRdb's copy, which holds only in-frame ones; the method was immunoSEQ multiplex PCR. The sample consists of hundreds of thousands of clones, 12% to 15% of them appearing once. Sort purity for all populations was recorded as exceeding 98%. The chain recombines TRBV6-6 with TRBJ1-2; D is unresolved. The TCR comes from a man aged 25 to 40 in good health. Sequenced sample: central memory CD4+ T cells from blood. CDR3 protein: CASLREQYGYTF. CDR3 nucleotide sequence: TGTGCCAGCCTGAGGGAACAATATGGCTACACCTTC.